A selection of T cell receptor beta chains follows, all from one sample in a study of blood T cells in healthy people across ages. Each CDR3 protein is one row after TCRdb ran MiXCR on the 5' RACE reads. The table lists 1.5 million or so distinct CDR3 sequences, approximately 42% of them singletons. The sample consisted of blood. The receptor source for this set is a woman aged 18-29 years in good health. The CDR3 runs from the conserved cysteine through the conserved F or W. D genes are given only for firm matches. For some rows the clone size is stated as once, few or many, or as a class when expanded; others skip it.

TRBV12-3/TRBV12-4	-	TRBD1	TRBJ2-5	TGTGCCAGCAGACGTACAGGGGGCGTTGGAGAGACCCAGTACTTC	CASRRTGGVGETQYF
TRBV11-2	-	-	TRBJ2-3	TGTGCCAGCAGCTCGACTAGTTATAGCGCAGATACGCAGTATTTT	CASSSTSYSADTQYF
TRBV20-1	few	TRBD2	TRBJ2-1	TGCAGTGCTAGAGGGCTAGCGGGAGGAACAGCGGCCGATGAGCAGTTCTTC	CSARGLAGGTAADEQFF
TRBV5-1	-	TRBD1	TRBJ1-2	TGCGCCAGCAGCCTCTCTCGGACAGGGTGGGACTATGGCTACACCTTC	CASSLSRTGWDYGYTF
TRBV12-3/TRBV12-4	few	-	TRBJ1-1	TGTGCCAGCAGTTTAGCAGGCGTCTTGAACACTGAAGCTTTCTTT	CASSLAGVLNTEAFF
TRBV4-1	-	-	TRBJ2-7	TGCGCCAGCAGCCAAAGGGCCCTAACCGGAGTCGAGCAGTACTTC	CASSQRALTGVEQYF
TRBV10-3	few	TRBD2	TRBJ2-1	TGTGCCATCAGTGAGTCAATAGCGGGGGGCGAGCAGTTCTTC	CAISESIAGGEQFF
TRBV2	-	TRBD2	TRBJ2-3	TGTGCCAGCAGTGGACTAGCGGGGGCGAGGTATTTT	CASSGLAGARYF
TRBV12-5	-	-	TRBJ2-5	TGTGCTAGTGGTTTGATTTCAGAGCGACAGTACTTC	CASGLISERQYF
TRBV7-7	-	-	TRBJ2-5	TGTGCTAGCAGCTTGGTAGCCGAGGATGCGACCCAGTACTTC	CASSLVAEDATQYF
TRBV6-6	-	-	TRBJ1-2	TGTGCCAGCAGTGACCTCGAATACGGAGAGAGCTACACCTTC	CASSDLEYGESYTF
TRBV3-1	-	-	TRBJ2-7	TGTGCCAGCAGCCGAACAGGGATGAACGAGCAGTACTTC	CASSRTGMNEQYF
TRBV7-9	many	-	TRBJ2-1	TGTGCCAGCAGCTTAGGCTACCTCAATGAGCAGTTCTTC	CASSLGYLNEQFF
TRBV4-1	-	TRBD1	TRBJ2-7	TGCGCCAGCAGCCAAACGACAGGGGTTCCTAACAATGAGCAGTACTTC	CASSQTTGVPNNEQYF
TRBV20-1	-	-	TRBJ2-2	TGCAGTGCTAGGTTCCACCCGGAACCGAACACCGGGGAGCTGTTTTTT	CSARFHPEPNTGELFF
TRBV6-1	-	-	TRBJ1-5	TGTGCCAGCAGTGAAGAAGGTGGTCGCAATCAGCCCCAGCATTTT	CASSEEGGRNQPQHF
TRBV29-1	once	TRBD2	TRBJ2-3	TGCAGCGTTGATGGCCTAGCGGATTCTAGCACAGATACGCAGTATTTT	CSVDGLADSSTDTQYF
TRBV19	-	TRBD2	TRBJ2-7	TGTGCCAGTAGTATATACGGCGGGAGCGGGGACGAGCAGTACTTC	CASSIYGGSGDEQYF